This T cell receptor beta chain was captured in a study of cytomegalovirus exposure and HLA in healthy donors. CDR1 and CDR2 (germline): KGHSH, LQKENI. The length of the CDR3 is 15 residues. Trimming pared 3 bases from V and 2 bases from J, leaving 11 bases between. The donors were members of the approximately 120-subject validation cohort (separate from the roughly 670-subject first cohort). The protocol was immunoSEQ multiplex PCR, while the TCRdb copy is restricted to in-frame clones and leaves out a portion. This sample has 120,000 or so clones; about 88% occur once, and the top ten carry 1.1%. Specimen: PBMCs. The chain uses TRBV18 and TRBJ2-1; D is undetermined. This TCR was sampled from a woman aged 18-29 years in good health and CMV-seronegative. For the CDR3, the DNA is TGTGCCAGCTCACCCCTGAACTCGGCCTACAATGAGCAGTTCTTC. Translation: CASSPLNSAYNEQFF.